This section outlines one T cell receptor (beta chain) sequence together with its context. What this receptor recognizes is not known. No base quality values were provided; no much bigger clone lies one nucleotide off. As encoded in the germline V gene (reference sequence), CDR1 is SGHNT while CDR2 is YYREEE. Relative to germline, V is missing 4 bases and J is missing 5 bases, with 12 bases of the junction outside any gene match. There are 17 amino acids in the CDR3, from cysteine to phenylalanine inclusive. The retained sequence is limited to the CDR3, 51 bases, with the frame set at the first base. This entry belongs to a study of blood T cell repertoires in COVID-19 (dated by TCRdb to about 2020). For context, the study as a whole: Samples from collaborators originated in the United States, Italy and Spain and spanned both the acute and convalescent phases of COVID-19. The prospective study material was composed of cDNA or gDNA derived from T cells, B-cell-depleted T cells, or PBMCs. Deeply sampled blood TCRbeta repertoires from subjects exposed to, actively infected with, or recovered from COVID-19 were included in the dataset. The repertoires were released in a freely available public database meant as a resource for research on the immune response to SARS-CoV-2. The samples were drawn from two sources: the first 160 participants of the ongoing ImmuneRACE study, and over 1,000 subjects contributed by 6 global collaborators. Nearly every sample came with metadata listing a de-identified subject ID, COVID-19 status, age in years and sex. Where available, HLA class I and class II types were obtained from metadata supplied by the sample provider rather than from assay-based typing.

What the research found in general, with its limitations: The quantity of clinical and demographic metadata differed by source and by participant and was supplied without curation.

At one collaborating source in Seattle, patients were enrolled during active infection and were followed longitudinally through the course of disease. The collaborating institutions used their own protocols to collect whole blood in K2EDTA tubes. Collaborator samples were shipped for TCRbeta analysis as frozen whole blood, isolated PBMCs, or DNA extracted from either sample type. TCRbeta CDR3 regions were amplified from genomic DNA using the immunoSEQ Assay, a bias-controlled multiplex PCR. Turning to the authors' computational methods: The number of nucleated cells in each sample was estimated by amplification of reference gene primers within the assay. To quantify the absolute abundance of each unique TCRbeta CDR3 rearrangement, sequence reads were collapsed and filtered. Productive Simpson clonality was computed per sample as the square root of Simpson's diversity index over productive rearrangements. TCRdb's version of the immuneACCESS table is confined to in-frame rearrangements and falls short of the full clone set. An unresolved V gene accounts for under half of the shortfall where checked; the remainder is of unknown origin. V, J and clone size were drawn from that table, and D and trimming were deduced from the DNA. The sample has over 400,000 clones on record, about 89% of them singletons. The leading ten clones occupy about 8% of the sample.

The sequencing sample was made of peripheral blood. This chain is built from TRBV5-4 and TRBJ1-6; 7 bases in the junction line up with TRBD1. The sequence was collected from a woman aged 45-59 years with COVID-19, enrolled during active disease. In nucleotides, the sequence is TGTGCCAGCAGCCATAACAGGGGTGGGGAAAATAATTCACCCCTCCACTTT. It is translated as CASSHNRGGENNSPLHF.